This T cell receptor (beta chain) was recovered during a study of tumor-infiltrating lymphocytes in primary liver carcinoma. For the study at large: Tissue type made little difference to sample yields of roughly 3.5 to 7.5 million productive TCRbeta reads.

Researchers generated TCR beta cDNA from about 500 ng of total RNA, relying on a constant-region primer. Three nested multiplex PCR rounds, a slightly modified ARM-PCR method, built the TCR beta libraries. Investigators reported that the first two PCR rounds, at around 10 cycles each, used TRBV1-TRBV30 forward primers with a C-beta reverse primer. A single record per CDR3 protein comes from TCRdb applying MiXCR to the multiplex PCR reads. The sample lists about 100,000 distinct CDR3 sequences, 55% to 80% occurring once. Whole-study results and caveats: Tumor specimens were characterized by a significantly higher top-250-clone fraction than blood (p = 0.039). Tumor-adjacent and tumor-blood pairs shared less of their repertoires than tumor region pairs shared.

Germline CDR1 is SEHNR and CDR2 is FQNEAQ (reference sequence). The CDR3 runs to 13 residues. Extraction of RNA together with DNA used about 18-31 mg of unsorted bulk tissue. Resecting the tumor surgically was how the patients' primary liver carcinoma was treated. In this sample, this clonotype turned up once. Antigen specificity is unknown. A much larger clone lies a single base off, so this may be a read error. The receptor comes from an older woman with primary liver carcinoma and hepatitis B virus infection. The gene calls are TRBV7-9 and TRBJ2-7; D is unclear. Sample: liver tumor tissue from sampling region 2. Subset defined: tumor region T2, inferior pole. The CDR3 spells CAGSRLTPYEQYF. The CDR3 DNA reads TGTGCCGGCAGCCGACTTACCCCCTACGAGCAGTACTTC.